This TCR beta chain was sequenced for a study of OX40 agonist ivuxolimab in advanced cancers. At the level of the study: A diagnosis of hepatocellular carcinoma, melanoma, renal cell or head and neck cancer was present in dose-escalation patients.

This clone is deemed medium-sized (0.01 to 0.1%). Method: immunoSEQ multiplex PCR; TCRdb's copy keeps in-frame clones and lacks some. The sample has 20,000 to 25,000 clones, around 76% seen once. The CDR3 sequence is 12 residues long. In germline, CDR1 is MNHEY, CDR2 SMNVEV (reference sequence). Trimming pared 9 bases from V and 9 bases from J, leaving 12 bases between. The sequence was obtained from an adult with an advanced solid tumor such as melanoma, head and neck, liver or kidney cancer. Sample: CD4+ or CD8+ T cells sorted from blood, taken in a trial of the OX40 agonist ivuxolimab. V is TRBV27 and J is TRBJ1-6; D may be TRBD1 (5 bases). Here the CDR3 DNA reads TGTGCCAGTAGGAGGGGTAGTTCACCCCTCCACTTT. This codes for CASRRGSSPLHF.